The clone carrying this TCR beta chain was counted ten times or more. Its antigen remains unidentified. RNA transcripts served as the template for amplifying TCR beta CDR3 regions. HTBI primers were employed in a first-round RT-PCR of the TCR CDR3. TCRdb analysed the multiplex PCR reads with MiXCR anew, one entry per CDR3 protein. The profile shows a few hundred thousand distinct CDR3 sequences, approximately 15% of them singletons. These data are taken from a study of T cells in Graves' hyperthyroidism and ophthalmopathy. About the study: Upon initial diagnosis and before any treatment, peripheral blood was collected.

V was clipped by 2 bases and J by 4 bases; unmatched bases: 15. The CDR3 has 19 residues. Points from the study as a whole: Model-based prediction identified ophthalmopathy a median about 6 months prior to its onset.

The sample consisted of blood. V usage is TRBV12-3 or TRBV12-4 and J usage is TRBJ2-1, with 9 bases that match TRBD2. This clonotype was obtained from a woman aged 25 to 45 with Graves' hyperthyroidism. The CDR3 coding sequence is TGTGCCAGCAGTTTAAGGTCGCTAGCGGGACCCCGGGGGTACAATGAGCAGTTCTTC. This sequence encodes CASSLRSLAGPRGYNEQFF.